This T cell receptor beta chain was recorded in a study of blood T cell repertoires in COVID-19. Study details: Sources were T cells, B-cell-depleted T cells, or PBMCs; the material itself was cDNA or gDNA.

This clone was found once. Original handling: Nucleated cell number was recorded as an estimate derived from reference gene primer amplification. Assay: immunoSEQ multiplex PCR; the TCRdb copy retains only in-frame clones and omits some. The V and J calls and clone size come from that table; D and trimming were worked out from the DNA. The table shows around 200,000 clones, with around 80% occurring only once. The sequenced sample consisted of peripheral blood. This clonotype originated in an elderly woman with active or convalescent COVID-19.

For the CDR3, the DNA is TGCGCCAGCAGCCGAGGGGACAGCAACTCCTACGAGCAGTACTTC. Protein: CASSRGDSNSYEQYF. This chain uses TRBV5-1 with TRBJ2-7, with 7 bases fitting TRBD1. V shed 4 bases, J shed 0 bases, and the junction held 7 bases outside the gene matches. The CDR3 is 15 residues long. Germline V gene sequence: CDR1 SGHRS, CDR2 YFSETQ.